This T cell receptor (beta chain) came from a study of siplizumab effects on memory and regulatory T cells. As for this clone: As yet, its antigen is unknown.

Method: immunoSEQ multiplex PCR; TCRdb's copy keeps in-frame clones and lacks some. The data contain over 45,000 clones, just over 95% of them singletons. Germline assignment: CDR1 MDHEN and CDR2 SYDVKM. The V gene lost 3 bases and the J gene lost 2 bases, with 8 bases spanning the gap. This CDR3 has 13 residues. Study findings and constraints: Both greater diversity than memory cells and a major contribution to the alloresponse seemed to characterize naive T cells. In controls, under 30% of mappable alloreactive CD4+ clones were Treg-derived on average, versus approximately 70% with siplizumab.

The chain employs TRBV28 and TRBJ2-7, with D unclear. The TCR comes from a human donor in good health. Sequences were obtained from naive CD8+ T cells sorted from blood. The CDR3, as DNA: TGTGCCAGCAGTTTGACCCGAACCTACGAGCAGTACTTC. Translation: CASSLTRTYEQYF. The whole variable domain, filled in from reference TRBV28 and TRBJ2-7, reads DVKVTQSSRYLVKRTGEKVFLECVQDMDHENMFWYRQDPGLGLRLIYFSYDVKMKEKGDIPEGYSVSREKKERFSLILESASTNQTSMYLCASSLTRTYEQYFGPGTRLTVT.